This T cell receptor beta chain was sequenced during a study of T cells after yellow fever vaccination (dated by TCRdb to about 2019). Some background on the complete study: Libraries from fractions with low cell numbers were prepared with the SMART-Seq v4 Ultra Low Input RNA kit. Blood samples were taken at several timepoints before and after primary and secondary immunization, and bulk PBMC replicates and cell subsets were isolated. Bulk TCR alpha and beta repertoires were sequenced longitudinally to track T-cell clones before and after primary and booster YFV17D yellow fever vaccination. Two healthy male donors made up the cohort, one aged 18 to 29 years and the other aged 30 to 40 years. The full study reports these points: The secondary T-cell response was found to be weaker but faster than the primary response, with a peak reached on day 5 rather than on day 15. Most clones expanded after primary vaccination were re-detected after the booster (almost 98% of CD4 and 88% of CD8), suggesting broad memory maintenance. A small share of clonotypes occurred in both CD4 and CD8 compartments, likely arising from convergent recombination. Computational filtering was needed because FACS-sorted repertoires could contain abundant contaminating clonotypes from the bulk population. Because only a couple of donors were included in the study, the extent to which the findings can be generalized is limited.

The CDR3 is 11 amino acids long, termini counted. Only the CDR3 DNA stays, 33 bases, in frame from base 1. From the germline V gene, CDR1 is MNHNS and CDR2 is SASEGT. V and J lose 4 bases and 3 bases, and a span of 4 bases separates them. Of note for this clonotype: Its antigen has not been determined. The final CDR3 position lacks the conserved phenylalanine or tryptophan, pointing to a likely read error.

The treatment or condition label here, explained by the study, means: live attenuated yellow fever vaccine strain. PBMCs were isolated from peripheral blood using a standard Ficoll-Paque protocol. Dynabeads CD4 and CD8 positive selection kits were used to isolate CD4 and CD8 T-cell fractions. TriZol was used to extract RNA from bulk PBMCs, CD4 and CD8 fractions, and dextramer-positive and dextramer-negative fractions. This sample was sequenced with an Illumina NovaSeq 6000. TCR cDNA was made using 5'RACE template switching, a step that added a universal primer site and unique molecular identifiers. Priming for cDNA synthesis came from both the TCR alpha and TCR beta constant segments. Libraries were amplified in two PCR steps, with sample barcodes and sequencing adapters added in the second step. Libraries were sequenced on Illumina HiSeq 2500 (2x100 bp) or NovaSeq (2x150 bp). For the original study's pipeline: MIGEC was used to demultiplex reads and collapse the reads into UMI consensus sequences, and MiXCR was used for V(D)J alignment. Vaccine-responding clonotypes were identified with edgeR using replicate PBMC samples, with FDR below 0.01 and a log2 fold change above 5 up to day 15 being required. Each bulk clonotype received a CD4 or CD8 identity based on whether the sequenced CD4 or CD8 repertoire contained that clonotype at higher abundance. The public reads were run again by TCRdb, first through fastp at Q25 and then through MiXCR, and only productive beta chains were kept. A single entry per CDR3 protein holds the most common genes and DNA from its merged rows. The V and J calls and clone size are TCRdb's, not the authors'. In this sample the table shows about 340,000 distinct CDR3 sequences, around 12% of which occur a single time. Clones ranked in the top ten supply more than 3% of the sample.

Rearrangement joined TRBV6-1 to TRBJ2-7, with the identity of the D gene unclear. Sample: CD4+ T cells sorted from PBMCs, taken 15 days after the yellow fever booster vaccination. The clonotype was recovered from a young man who received the YFV17D yellow fever vaccine. The sequence in DNA is TGTGCCAGCAGTGTAATCTACGAGCAGTACTAC. It translates as CASSVIYEQYY.